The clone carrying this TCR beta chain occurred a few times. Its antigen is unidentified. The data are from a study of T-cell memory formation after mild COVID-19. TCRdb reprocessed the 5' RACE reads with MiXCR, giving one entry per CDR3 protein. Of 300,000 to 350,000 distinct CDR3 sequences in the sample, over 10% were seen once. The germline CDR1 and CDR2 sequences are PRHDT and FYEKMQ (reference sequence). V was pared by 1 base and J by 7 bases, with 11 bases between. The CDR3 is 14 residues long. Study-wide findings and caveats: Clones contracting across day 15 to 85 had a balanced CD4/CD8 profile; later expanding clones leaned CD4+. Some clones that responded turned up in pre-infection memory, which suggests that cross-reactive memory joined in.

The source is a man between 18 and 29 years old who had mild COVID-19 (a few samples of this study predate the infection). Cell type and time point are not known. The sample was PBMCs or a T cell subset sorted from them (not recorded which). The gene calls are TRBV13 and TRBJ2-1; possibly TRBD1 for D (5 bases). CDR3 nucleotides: TGTGCCAGCAGCTTAGCACCAGGGAAGAATGAGCAGTTCTTC. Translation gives CASSLAPGKNEQFF.